This T cell receptor (beta chain) was recovered during a study of blood T cell repertoires in COVID-19. Overall study: COVID-19 samples from acute and convalescent phases originated in the United States, Italy and Spain. T cells, B-cell-depleted T cells, or PBMCs provided the cDNA or gDNA that served as material.

Original processing notes: It was from reference gene primer amplification that nucleated cell counts were estimated. The repertoire was sequenced with immunoSEQ multiplex PCR; TCRdb's copy has only in-frame clones and lacks some. That table supplies the V and J calls and clone size; D and trimming were determined from the DNA. The table includes about 120,000 clones, roughly four fifths detected once. The germline V gene has CDR1 MDHEN and CDR2 SYDVKM. Between the trimmed V and J ends, which lost 1 base and 5 bases, there was a span of 3 bases. The CDR3 spans 12 residues. The clonotype originates from a man aged 55 to 69 with acute or convalescent COVID-19. Sequences were obtained from peripheral blood. The gene calls are TRBV28 and TRBJ2-1; D ambiguous. The CDR3 nucleotides are TGTGCCAGCAGTTTATCTGACAATGAGCAGTTCTTC. This gives the protein CASSLSDNEQFF.